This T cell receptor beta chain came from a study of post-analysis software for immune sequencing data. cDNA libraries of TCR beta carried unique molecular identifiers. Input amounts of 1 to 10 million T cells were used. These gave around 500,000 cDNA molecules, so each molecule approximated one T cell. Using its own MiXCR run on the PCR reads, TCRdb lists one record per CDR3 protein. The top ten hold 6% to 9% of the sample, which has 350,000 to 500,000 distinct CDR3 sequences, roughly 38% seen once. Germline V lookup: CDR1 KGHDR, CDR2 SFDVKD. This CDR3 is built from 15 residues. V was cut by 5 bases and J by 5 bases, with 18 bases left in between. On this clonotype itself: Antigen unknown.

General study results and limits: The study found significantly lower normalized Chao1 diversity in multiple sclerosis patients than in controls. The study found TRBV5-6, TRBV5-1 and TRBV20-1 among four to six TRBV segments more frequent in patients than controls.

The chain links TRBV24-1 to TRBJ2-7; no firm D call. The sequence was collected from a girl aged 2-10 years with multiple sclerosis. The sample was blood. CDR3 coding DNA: TGTGCCACCAGTGCGGGCGGCATAAGGTCGGACGAGCAGTACTTC. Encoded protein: CATSAGGIRSDEQYF.